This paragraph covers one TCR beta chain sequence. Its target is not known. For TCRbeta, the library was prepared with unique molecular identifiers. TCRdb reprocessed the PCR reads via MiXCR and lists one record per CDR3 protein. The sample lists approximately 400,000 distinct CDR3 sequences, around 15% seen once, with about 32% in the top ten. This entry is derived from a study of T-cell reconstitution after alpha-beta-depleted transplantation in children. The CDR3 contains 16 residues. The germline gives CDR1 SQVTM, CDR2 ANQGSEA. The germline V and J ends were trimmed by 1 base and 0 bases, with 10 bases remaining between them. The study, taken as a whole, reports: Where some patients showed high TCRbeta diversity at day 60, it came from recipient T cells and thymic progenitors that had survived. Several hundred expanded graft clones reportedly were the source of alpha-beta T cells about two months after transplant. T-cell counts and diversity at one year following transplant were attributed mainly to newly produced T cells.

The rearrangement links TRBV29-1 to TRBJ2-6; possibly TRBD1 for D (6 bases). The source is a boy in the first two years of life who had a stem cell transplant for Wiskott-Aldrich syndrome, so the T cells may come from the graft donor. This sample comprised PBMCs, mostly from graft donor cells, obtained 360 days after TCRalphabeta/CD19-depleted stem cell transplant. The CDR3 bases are TGCAGCGTTGAAGGGCAGGGGCTCTCTGGGGCCAACGTCCTGACTTTC. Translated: CSVEGQGLSGANVLTF.